These T cell receptor beta chains were read from a single sample in a study of CD8 T cells in Susac syndrome. Each CDR3 protein gets one entry after TCRdb re-called the immunoSEQ multiplex PCR reads with MiXCR. The table includes roughly 400,000 distinct CDR3 sequences, more than 70% detected once. Material: CD8+ T cells from PBMCs. The receptors stem from a human donor with multiple sclerosis. CDR3s include the opening cysteine and the closing phenylalanine or tryptophan. D genes are given only for firm matches. For some rows the clone size is stated as once, few or many, or as a class when expanded; others skip it.

v_gene	d_gene	abundance	j_gene	CDR3aa	CDR3nt
TRBV7-9	-	-	TRBJ1-1	CASSPLVWWGAFF	TGTGCCAGCAGCCCGCTAGTGTGGTGGGGAGCTTTCTTT
TRBV7-9	TRBD1	-	TRBJ2-1	CASSALLQAQGSNEQFF	TGTGCCAGCAGCGCCCTGTTGCAGGCACAGGGGAGCAATGAGCAGTTCTTC
TRBV4-1	TRBD2	-	TRBJ2-7	CASSQEWLAGVYEQYF	TGCGCCAGCAGCCAAGAATGGCTAGCGGGAGTCTACGAGCAGTACTTC
TRBV5-1	-	-	TRBJ2-1	CASTPAGTSSYNEQFF	TGCGCCAGCACACCGGCCGGGACCAGCTCCTACAATGAGCAGTTCTTC
TRBV19	-	few	TRBJ1-1	CASRSPEVNTEAFF	TGTGCCAGTAGGTCCCCGGAGGTGAACACTGAAGCTTTCTTT
TRBV27	-	few	TRBJ2-5	CASSLVGDTQETQYF	TGTGCCAGCAGTTTGGTGGGGGACACTCAAGAGACCCAGTACTTC
TRBV6-1	TRBD1	few	TRBJ1-2	CASREDRVNYGYTF	TGTGCCAGCAGAGAAGACAGGGTGAACTATGGCTACACCTTC
TRBV30	-	-	TRBJ2-1	CAWSVRTQHPNEQFF	TGTGCCTGGAGTGTAAGGACACAGCACCCCAATGAGCAGTTCTTC
TRBV20-1	-	-	TRBJ1-5	CSARQGWLSNQPQHF	TGCAGTGCTAGACAGGGATGGTTGAGCAATCAGCCCCAGCATTTT
TRBV5-4	-	-	TRBJ2-7	CASSPKPRGAYEQYF	TGTGCCAGCAGCCCAAAGCCACGAGGAGCCTACGAGCAGTACTTC
TRBV2	-	-	TRBJ1-2	CASHTGNLNGYTF	TGTGCCAGCCATACAGGGAACTTAAATGGCTACACCTTC
TRBV12-5	TRBD1	-	TRBJ2-1	CASGPGYGTAHSNEQFF	TGTGCTAGTGGTCCGGGCTACGGGACAGCCCATAGCAATGAGCAGTTCTTC
TRBV27	-	-	TRBJ2-7	CASSERDSSYEQYF	TGTGCCAGCAGTGAGCGCGACAGCTCCTACGAGCAGTACTTC
TRBV6-5	-	-	TRBJ1-6	CASSTIQGYNSPLHF	TGTGCCAGCAGCACTATACAGGGCTATAATTCACCCCTCCACTTT
TRBV27	TRBD1	few	TRBJ1-2	CASSSGTGHYGYTF	TGTGCCAGCAGCTCCGGGACAGGGCACTATGGCTACACCTTC
TRBV5-1	TRBD1	-	TRBJ1-1	CASSLTGASNTEAFF	TGCGCCAGCAGCTTAACAGGGGCAAGCAACACTGAAGCTTTCTTT
TRBV6-6	-	few	TRBJ2-7	CASSYMGAYEQYF	TGTGCCAGCAGTTACATGGGGGCCTACGAGCAGTACTTC
TRBV27	-	-	TRBJ1-1	CASSFSAGMNTEAFF	TGTGCCAGCAGTTTTAGTGCAGGGATGAACACTGAAGCTTTCTTT
TRBV28	TRBD2	-	TRBJ2-7	CASSWSGLAGVEEQYF	TGTGCCAGCAGTTGGTCGGGCCTAGCGGGAGTAGAGGAGCAGTACTTC
TRBV6-1	TRBD2	-	TRBJ2-1	CASSNEGGGRPWDEQFF	TGTGCCAGCAGCAATGAGGGCGGCGGGAGACCGTGGGATGAGCAGTTCTTC
TRBV10-3	-	once	TRBJ1-6	CAISDAEEGQDSPLHF	TGTGCCATCAGTGATGCAGAAGAGGGGCAGGATTCACCCCTCCACTTT
TRBV18	-	-	TRBJ2-1	CASSPSMENEQFF	TGTGCCAGCTCACCCAGCATGGAAAATGAGCAGTTCTTC
TRBV5-1	-	-	TRBJ1-5	CASSPGHNSNQPQHF	TGCGCCAGCAGCCCCGGACACAATAGCAATCAGCCCCAGCATTTT
TRBV6-1	-	-	TRBJ2-2	CASSPASSGTALSGELFF	TGTGCCAGCAGCCCCGCTTCGAGCGGGACAGCCTTGTCCGGGGAGCTGTTTTTT
TRBV6-1	-	-	TRBJ2-7	CASSPSETYEQYF	TGTGCCAGCAGCCCCTCCGAGACTTACGAGCAGTACTTC
TRBV10-3	-	-	TRBJ2-3	CAISDTGFPDTQYF	TGTGCCATCAGTGACACAGGGTTTCCAGATACGCAGTATTTT
TRBV27	TRBD1	-	TRBJ1-1	CASSLIGQGGTEAFF	TGTGCCAGCAGTTTAATAGGACAGGGGGGCACTGAAGCTTTCTTT
TRBV11-1	TRBD2	-	TRBJ2-7	CASSFVGWTSGSLASYEQYF	TGTGCCAGCAGCTTCGTGGGCTGGACTAGCGGGTCTTTAGCTTCCTACGAGCAGTACTTC
TRBV7-6	-	few	TRBJ2-7	CASSLAPGDYEQYF	TGTGCCAGCAGCTTAGCTCCTGGAGACTACGAGCAGTACTTC
TRBV5-6	TRBD1	-	TRBJ2-1	CASSWTGFEQFF	TGTGCCAGCAGCTGGACAGGGTTTGAGCAGTTCTTC
TRBV3-1	-	-	TRBJ2-2	CASSQVSSSTGELFF	TGTGCCAGCAGCCAAGTTTCGAGCAGCACCGGGGAGCTGTTTTTT
TRBV6-1	-	-	TRBJ2-7	CASSGLFRGDYEQYF	TGTGCCAGCAGTGGGTTGTTCCGCGGTGACTACGAGCAGTACTTC
TRBV4-1	-	-	TRBJ1-2	CASSQNTPGHGENYGYTF	TGCGCCAGCAGCCAAAACACCCCGGGACACGGCGAGAACTATGGCTACACCTTC
TRBV27	-	-	TRBJ1-1	CASRQGVFTEAFF	TGTGCCAGCAGACAGGGAGTCTTTACTGAAGCTTTCTTT
TRBV30	-	few	TRBJ2-1	CAWRRWSAEQFF	TGTGCCTGGAGGAGGTGGTCGGCCGAGCAGTTCTTC
TRBV12-3/TRBV12-4	-	-	TRBJ2-3	CASSPADTQYF	TGTGCCAGCAGTCCCGCGGATACGCAGTATTTT
TRBV21-1	-	-	TRBJ1-2	CASAPEGGQGLFCYTF	TGTGCCAGCGCCCCCGAGGGGGGACAGGGCCTCTTCTGCTACACCTTC
TRBV5-6	-	-	TRBJ1-2	CASSLKNYGYTF	TGTGCCAGCAGTCTCAAAAACTATGGCTACACCTTC
TRBV7-9	TRBD1	-	TRBJ1-1	CASRQTDRADTEAFF	TGTGCCAGCAGACAGACGGACAGGGCAGACACTGAAGCTTTCTTT
TRBV24-1	TRBD2	-	TRBJ2-1	CATSDSRLADNEQFF	TGTGCCACCAGTGACTCCCGACTAGCGGACAATGAGCAGTTCTTC